A single sample gave rise to the 13 T cell receptor beta chains below, sequenced in a study of glioma-infiltrating T cells after dendritic cell vaccination. The table came from immunoSEQ multiplex PCR; TCRdb's copy has only in-frame clones and leaves some out. Among about 20,000 clones listed, approximately 79% were seen once. This sample comprised blood, obtained before dendritic cell vaccination. The source is a human donor with glioblastoma.

The chain recombines TRBV7-9 with TRBJ2-7, with a possible D match to TRBD2 (6 bases). Germline CDR1 reads SEHNR; CDR2 reads FQNEAQ (reference sequence). The V end lost 1 base, the J end lost 2 bases, and 15 bases lay between the germline ends. The CDR3 spans 16 residues. CDR3 region: CASSLEGSGDPYEQYF. The CDR3 coding sequence is TGTGCCAGCAGCTTAGAGGGGTCGGGGGACCCCTACGAGCAGTACTTC.

This chain links TRBV28 with TRBJ2-7; D is possibly TRBD1 (6 bases). Trimming cost V 5 bases and J 1 base, with 9 bases left between them. Per the germline V gene, CDR1 is MDHEN and CDR2 is SYDVKM. The CDR3 length is 13 residues. The CDR3 is CASSRTESYEQYF. CDR3 bases: TGTGCCAGCAGTCGGACAGAGTCCTACGAGCAGTACTTC.

CDR3 sequence: CASSLGGQGGSEQYF. The CDR3 DNA reads as TGTGCCAGCAGCTTAGGGGGACAGGGAGGAAGCGAGCAGTACTTC. The chain is built from TRBV7-2 and TRBJ2-7; 9 nucleotides line up with TRBD1. With 1 base clipped from V and 6 bases from J, the junction kept 7 bases outside the gene matches. CDR3 size: 15 residues. Germline lookup yields CDR1 SGHTA and CDR2 FQGNSA.

This clone has more than one count but fewer than ten. DNA of the CDR3: TGCGCCAGCAGCCAAGACTATCGCGCATCCGGGGAGCTGTTTTTT. This codes for CASSQDYRASGELFF. The chain couples TRBV4-3 to TRBJ2-2; the D is unclear. This CDR3 spans 15 amino acids. CDR1 is LGHNA, CDR2 YSLEER, per germline. V was shortened by 0 bases and J by 6 bases, with 11 bases between the two germline ends.

This chain links TRBV7-3 with TRBJ2-3, with TRBD1 matching 8 bases. With V trimmed by 3 bases and J by 9 bases, 8 bases remained unmatched. CDR1 SGHTA and CDR2 FQGTGA come from the germline V gene. This CDR3 has 14 amino acids. CDR3 coding DNA: TGTGCCAGCAGCTTTGGGGACAGGAGGGACACGCAGTATTTT. It translates to CASSFGDRRDTQYF. The whole variable domain, filled in from reference TRBV7-3 and TRBJ2-3, reads GAGVSQTPSNKVTEKGKYVELRCDPISGHTALYWYRQSLGQGPEFLIYFQGTGAADDSGLPNDRFFAVRPEGSVSTLKIQRTERGDSAVYLCASSFGDRRDTQYFGPGTRLTVL.

This sequence joins TRBV5-1 and TRBJ2-7, with TRBD2 matching over 8 bases. The ends lost 5 bases at V and 9 bases at J; junction bases unmatched: 16. In germline, CDR1 is SGHRS, CDR2 YFSETQ. The CDR3 is 15 amino acids. The CDR3 coding sequence is TGCGCCAGCAGTGACGAACTGGGACTAGGGAAAGCGCAGTACTTC. This gives the protein CASSDELGLGKAQYF.

The chain carries TRBV7-3 and TRBJ2-5; tentative D call: TRBD1 (5 bases). The CDR3 is 14 amino acids. From germline, CDR1 is SGHTA and CDR2 FQGTGA. V dropped 5 bases and J dropped 1 base, with 11 bases sitting between them. As DNA, the CDR3 is TGTGCCAGCAGCCCTATAAGGGGCCAAGAGACCCAGTACTTC. Protein sequence: CASSPIRGQETQYF. Supplemented by reference TRBV7-3 and TRBJ2-5, the full variable domain reads GAGVSQTPSNKVTEKGKYVELRCDPISGHTALYWYRQSLGQGPEFLIYFQGTGAADDSGLPNDRFFAVRPEGSVSTLKIQRTERGDSAVYLCASSPIRGQETQYFGPGTRLLVL.

The V gene is TRBV30, the J gene TRBJ2-1; D is possibly TRBD2 (5 bases). Germline CDR1 reads GTSNPN; CDR2 reads SVGIG (reference sequence). The length of the CDR3 is 13 residues. V was trimmed by 5 bases and J by 3 bases, leaving 11 bases between them. DNA for the CDR3: TGTGCCTGGGCCCAGCGGAGCTACAATGAGCAGTTCTTC. Protein product: CAWAQRSYNEQFF.

The rearrangement uses TRBV6-5 and TRBJ2-1; D is perhaps TRBD2 (5 bases). This CDR3 comprises 13 residues. The germline V gene encodes CDR1 MNHEY and CDR2 SVGAGI. Trimming took off 7 bases at V and 8 bases at J, with 15 bases between the two ends. The chain's CDR3 is CASKRDLIDEQFF. The CDR3 coding sequence is TGTGCCAGCAAACGGGATCTTATCGATGAGCAGTTCTTC.

This chain joins TRBV6-5 and TRBJ1-2; D unresolved. Trimming took off 4 bases at V and 7 bases at J, with 7 bases between the two ends. The CDR3 sequence is 11 residues long. Germline CDR1 and CDR2: MNHEY and SVGAGI. The CDR3: CASSSRFGYTF. The CDR3 nucleotides read TGTGCCAGCAGTTCCCGGTTTGGCTACACCTTC.

The rearrangement uses TRBV5-4 and TRBJ2-3; TRBD2 matches at 14 bases. V trimming: 4 bases; J trimming: 4 bases; junction bases outside the gene matches: 5. CDR3 length: 16 residues. The germline V gene has CDR1 SGHNT and CDR2 YYREEE (reference sequence). Here the CDR3 reads CASSGGTSGRPDTQYF. The CDR3 DNA reads TGTGCCAGCAGCGGAGGGACTAGCGGGAGACCAGATACGCAGTATTTT.

The chain links TRBV10-3 to TRBJ2-7, with D possibly matching TRBD1 (6 bases). There are 17 residues in the CDR3. V lost 3 bases and J 1 base, leaving 19 bases between the germline ends. Germline V gene sequence: CDR1 ENHRY, CDR2 SYGVKD. The CDR3 sequence: CAISEPPDRTQSYEQYF. The CDR3 DNA reads TGTGCCATCAGTGAACCCCCCGACAGGACCCAATCCTACGAGCAGTACTTC.

The J gene is TRBJ1-5, the V gene TRBV19; possibly TRBD1 for D (5 bases). V gave up 10 bases and J gave up 6 bases, with 16 bases separating them. Per the germline V gene, CDR1 is LNHDA and CDR2 is SQIVND (reference sequence). This CDR3 is built from 13 residues. In DNA form, the CDR3 reads TGTGCCACTCTGCGGGGGTCGGGTCAGCCCCAGCATTTT. It encodes CATLRGSGQPQHF.